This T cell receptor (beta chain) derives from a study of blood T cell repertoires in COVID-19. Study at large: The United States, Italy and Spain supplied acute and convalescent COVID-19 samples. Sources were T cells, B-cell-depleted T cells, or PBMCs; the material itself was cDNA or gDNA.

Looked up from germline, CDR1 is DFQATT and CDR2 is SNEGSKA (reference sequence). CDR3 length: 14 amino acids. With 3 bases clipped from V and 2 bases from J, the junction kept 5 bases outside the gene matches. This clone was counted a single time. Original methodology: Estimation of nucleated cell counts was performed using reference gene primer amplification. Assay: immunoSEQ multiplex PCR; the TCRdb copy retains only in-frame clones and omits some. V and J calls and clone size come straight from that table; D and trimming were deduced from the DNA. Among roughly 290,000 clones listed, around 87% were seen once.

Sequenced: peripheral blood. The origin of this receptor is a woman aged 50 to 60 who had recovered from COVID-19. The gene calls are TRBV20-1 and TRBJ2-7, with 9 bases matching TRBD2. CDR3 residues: CSASSASGTYEQYF. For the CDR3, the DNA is TGCAGTGCTAGTTCGGCTAGCGGGACCTACGAGCAGTACTTC.